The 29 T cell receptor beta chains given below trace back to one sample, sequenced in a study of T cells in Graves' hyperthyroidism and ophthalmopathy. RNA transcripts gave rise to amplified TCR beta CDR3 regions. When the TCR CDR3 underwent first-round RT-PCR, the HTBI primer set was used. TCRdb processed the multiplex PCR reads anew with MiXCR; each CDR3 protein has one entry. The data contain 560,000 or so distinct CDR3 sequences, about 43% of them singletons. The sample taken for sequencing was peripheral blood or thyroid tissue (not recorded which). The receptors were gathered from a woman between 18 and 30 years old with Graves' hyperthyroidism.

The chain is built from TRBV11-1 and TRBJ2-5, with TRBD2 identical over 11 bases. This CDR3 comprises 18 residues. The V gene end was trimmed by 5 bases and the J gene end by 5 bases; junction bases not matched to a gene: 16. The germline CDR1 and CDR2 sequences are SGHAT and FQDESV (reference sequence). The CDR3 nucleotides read TGTGCCAGCAGCGTTGGGTGGGCTAGCGGGAGGTTCCGGGAGACCCAGTACTTC. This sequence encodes CASSVGWASGRFRETQYF.

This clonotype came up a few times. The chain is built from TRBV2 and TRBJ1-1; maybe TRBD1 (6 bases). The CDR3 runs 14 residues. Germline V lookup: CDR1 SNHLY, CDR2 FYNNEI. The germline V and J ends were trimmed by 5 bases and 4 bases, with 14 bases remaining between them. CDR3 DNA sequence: TGTGCCAGCAGTTATAAACAGGGTGGCACTGAAGCTTTCTTT. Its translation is CASSYKQGGTEAFF.

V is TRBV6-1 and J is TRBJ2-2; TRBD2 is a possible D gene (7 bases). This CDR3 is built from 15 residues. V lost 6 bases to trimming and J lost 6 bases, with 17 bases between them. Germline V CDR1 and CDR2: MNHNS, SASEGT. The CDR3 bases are TGTGCCAGCAGGGAACCTACAGGGAGGGCCGGGGAGCTGTTTTTT. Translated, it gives CASREPTGRAGELFF.

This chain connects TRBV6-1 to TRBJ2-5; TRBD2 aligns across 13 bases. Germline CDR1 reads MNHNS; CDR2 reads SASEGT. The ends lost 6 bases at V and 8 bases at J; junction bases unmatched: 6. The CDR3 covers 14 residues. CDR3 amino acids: CASSGLAGDNTQYF. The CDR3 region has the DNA TGTGCCAGCAGCGGACTAGCGGGAGACAATACCCAGTACTTC.

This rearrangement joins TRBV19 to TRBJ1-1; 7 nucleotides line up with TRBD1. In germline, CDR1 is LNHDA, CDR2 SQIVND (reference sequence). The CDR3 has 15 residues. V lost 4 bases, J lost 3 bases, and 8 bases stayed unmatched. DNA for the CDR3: TGTGCCAGTAGTAAAGGACAGGTATTGGACACTGAAGCTTTCTTT. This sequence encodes CASSKGQVLDTEAFF.

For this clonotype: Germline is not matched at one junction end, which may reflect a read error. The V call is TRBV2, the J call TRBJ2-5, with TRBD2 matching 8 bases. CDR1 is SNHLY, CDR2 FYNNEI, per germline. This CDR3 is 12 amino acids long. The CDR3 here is CASIAGGEPQYF. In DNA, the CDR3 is TGTGCCAGCATTGCGGGAGGAGAGCCCCAGTACTTC.

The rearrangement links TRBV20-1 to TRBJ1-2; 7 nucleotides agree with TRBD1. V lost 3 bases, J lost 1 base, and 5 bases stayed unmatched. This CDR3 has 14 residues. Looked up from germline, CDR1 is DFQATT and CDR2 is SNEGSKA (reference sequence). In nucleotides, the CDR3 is TGCAGTGCTAGCTGGACAGGCTTTAACTATGGCTACACCTTC. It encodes CSASWTGFNYGYTF.

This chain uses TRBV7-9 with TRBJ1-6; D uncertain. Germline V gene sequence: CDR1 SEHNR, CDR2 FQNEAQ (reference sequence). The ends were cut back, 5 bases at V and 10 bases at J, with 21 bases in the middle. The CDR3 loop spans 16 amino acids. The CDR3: CASSLYLREDGSPLHF. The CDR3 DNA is TGTGCCAGCAGCCTTTACTTGAGGGAAGACGGCTCACCCCTCCACTTT.

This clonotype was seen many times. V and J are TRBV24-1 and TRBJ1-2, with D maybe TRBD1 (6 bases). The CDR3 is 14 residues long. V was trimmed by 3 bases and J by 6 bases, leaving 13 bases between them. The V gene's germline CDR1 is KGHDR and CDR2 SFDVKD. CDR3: CATSDPWAGDGYTF. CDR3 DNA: TGTGCCACCAGTGATCCTTGGGCAGGGGATGGCTACACCTTC.

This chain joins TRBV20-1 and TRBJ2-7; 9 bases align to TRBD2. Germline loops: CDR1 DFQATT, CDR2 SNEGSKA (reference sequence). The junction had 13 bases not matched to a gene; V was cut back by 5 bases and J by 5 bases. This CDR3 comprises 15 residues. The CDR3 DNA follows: TGCAGTGCTTCTGGGGCGGCGGGAGGGCCCCACGAGCAGTACTTC. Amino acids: CSASGAAGGPHEQYF.

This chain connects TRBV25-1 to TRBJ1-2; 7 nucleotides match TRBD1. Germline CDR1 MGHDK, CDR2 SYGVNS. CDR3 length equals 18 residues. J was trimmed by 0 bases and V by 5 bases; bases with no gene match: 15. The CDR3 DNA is TGTGCCAGCAGTTTAAAAAGGCCAGGGGGACGAGCTAACTATGGCTACACCTTC. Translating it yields CASSLKRPGGRANYGYTF.

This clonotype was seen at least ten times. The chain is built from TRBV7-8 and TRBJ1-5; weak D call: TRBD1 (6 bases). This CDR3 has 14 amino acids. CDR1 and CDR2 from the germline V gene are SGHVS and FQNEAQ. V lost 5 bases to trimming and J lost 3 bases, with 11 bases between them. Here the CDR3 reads CASSTRQANQPQHF. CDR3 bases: TGTGCCAGCAGCACTAGACAGGCCAATCAGCCCCAGCATTTT.

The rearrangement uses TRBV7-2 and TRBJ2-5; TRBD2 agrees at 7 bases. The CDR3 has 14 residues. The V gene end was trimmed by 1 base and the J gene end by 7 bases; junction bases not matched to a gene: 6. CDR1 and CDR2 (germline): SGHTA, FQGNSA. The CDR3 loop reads CASSLGPSGRTQYF. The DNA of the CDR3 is TGTGCCAGCAGCTTAGGTCCTAGCGGCCGGACCCAGTACTTC.

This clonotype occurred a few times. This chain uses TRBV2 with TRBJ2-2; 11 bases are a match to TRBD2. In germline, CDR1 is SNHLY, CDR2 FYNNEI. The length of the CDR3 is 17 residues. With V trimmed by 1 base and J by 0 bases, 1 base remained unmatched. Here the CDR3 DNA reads TGTGCCAGCAGTGAAGAGACTAGCGGGACGAACACCGGGGAGCTGTTTTTT. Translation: CASSEETSGTNTGELFF.

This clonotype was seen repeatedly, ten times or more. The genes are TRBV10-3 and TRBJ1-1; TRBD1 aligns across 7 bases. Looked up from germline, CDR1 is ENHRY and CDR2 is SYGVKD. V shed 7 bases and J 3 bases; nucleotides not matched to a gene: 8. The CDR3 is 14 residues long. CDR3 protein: CAINSGQEYTEAFF. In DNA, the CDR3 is TGTGCCATCAACTCCGGACAGGAGTACACTGAAGCTTTCTTT.

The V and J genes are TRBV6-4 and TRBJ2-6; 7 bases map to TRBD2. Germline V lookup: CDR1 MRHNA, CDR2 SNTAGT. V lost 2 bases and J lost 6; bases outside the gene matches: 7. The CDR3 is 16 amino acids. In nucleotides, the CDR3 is TGTGCCAGCAGTGACGGACGGGGGGATGAGGCCAACGTCCTGACTTTC. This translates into CASSDGRGDEANVLTF.

The CDR3 sequence is CATSSEEVRGGGYTF. As DNA, the CDR3 is TGTGCCACCAGCAGTGAAGAGGTCAGGGGCGGAGGCTACACCTTC. This sequence joins TRBV15 and TRBJ1-2; D might be TRBD1 (6 bases). This CDR3 spans 15 amino acids. Germline assignment: CDR1 LNHNV and CDR2 YYDKDF (reference sequence). Trimming stripped 3 bases from V and 8 bases from J, with 19 bases between.

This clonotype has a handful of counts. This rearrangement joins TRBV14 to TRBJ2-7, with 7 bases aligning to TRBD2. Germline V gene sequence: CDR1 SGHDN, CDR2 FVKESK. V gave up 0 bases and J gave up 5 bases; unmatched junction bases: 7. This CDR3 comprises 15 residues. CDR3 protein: CASSQEPRLADEQYF. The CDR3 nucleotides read TGTGCCAGCAGCCAAGAGCCGCGACTAGCTGACGAGCAGTACTTC.

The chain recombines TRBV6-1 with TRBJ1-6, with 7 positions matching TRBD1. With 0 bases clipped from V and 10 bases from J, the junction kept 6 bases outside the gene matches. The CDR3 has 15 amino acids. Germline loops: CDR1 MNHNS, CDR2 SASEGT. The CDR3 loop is CASSEADRLGSPLHF. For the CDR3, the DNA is TGTGCCAGCAGTGAAGCGGACAGGCTAGGCTCACCCCTCCACTTT.

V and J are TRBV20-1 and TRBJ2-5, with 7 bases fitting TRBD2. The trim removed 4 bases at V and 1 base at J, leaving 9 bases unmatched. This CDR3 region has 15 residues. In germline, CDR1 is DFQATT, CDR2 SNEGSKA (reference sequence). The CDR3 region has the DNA TGCAGTGCTAAAGAAAGCGGGGACCCCCAAGAGACCCAGTACTTC. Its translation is CSAKESGDPQETQYF.

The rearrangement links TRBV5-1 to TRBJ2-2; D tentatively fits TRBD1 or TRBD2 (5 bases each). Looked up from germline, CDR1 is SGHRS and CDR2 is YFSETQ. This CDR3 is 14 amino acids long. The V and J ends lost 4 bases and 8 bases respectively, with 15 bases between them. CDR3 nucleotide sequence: TGCGCCAGCAGCCCGGGACCGACCGCTGGGGAGCTGTTTTTT. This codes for CASSPGPTAGELFF.

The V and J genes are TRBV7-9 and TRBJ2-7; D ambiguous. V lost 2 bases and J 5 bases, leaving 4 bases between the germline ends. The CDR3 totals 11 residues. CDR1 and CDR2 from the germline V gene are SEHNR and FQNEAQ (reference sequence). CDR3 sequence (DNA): TGTGCCAGCAGCTTAATCAACGAGCAGTACTTC. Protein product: CASSLINEQYF.

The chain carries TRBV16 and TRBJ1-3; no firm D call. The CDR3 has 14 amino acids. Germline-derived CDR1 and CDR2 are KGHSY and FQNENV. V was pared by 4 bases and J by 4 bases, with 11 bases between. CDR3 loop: CASSLLGDGNTIYF. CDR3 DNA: TGTGCCAGCAGCCTATTGGGCGACGGAAACACCATATATTTT.

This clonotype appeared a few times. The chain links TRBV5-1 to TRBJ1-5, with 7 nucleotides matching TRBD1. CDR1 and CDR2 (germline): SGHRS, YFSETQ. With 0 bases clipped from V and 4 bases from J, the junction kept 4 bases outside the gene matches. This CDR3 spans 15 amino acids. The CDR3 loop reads CASSLGTGKNQPQHF. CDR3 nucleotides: TGCGCCAGCAGCTTGGGGACAGGCAAGAATCAGCCCCAGCATTTT.

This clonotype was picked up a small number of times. The CDR3: CASSQPGQADGYTF. DNA of the CDR3: TGCGCCAGCAGTCAACCGGGACAGGCAGATGGCTACACCTTC. The V and J genes are TRBV5-1 and TRBJ1-2, with 8 nucleotides matching TRBD1. CDR3 size: 14 residues. Germline V gives CDR1 SGHRS, CDR2 YFSETQ. Losses at the gene ends were 5 bases for V and 6 bases for J; bases not matched to a gene: 9.

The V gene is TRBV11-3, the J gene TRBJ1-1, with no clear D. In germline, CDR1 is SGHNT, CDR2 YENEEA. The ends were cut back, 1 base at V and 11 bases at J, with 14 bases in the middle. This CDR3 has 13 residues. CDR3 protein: CASSLARGTSAFF. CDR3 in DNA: TGTGCCAGCAGCTTAGCCCGGGGTACTTCGGCTTTCTTT.

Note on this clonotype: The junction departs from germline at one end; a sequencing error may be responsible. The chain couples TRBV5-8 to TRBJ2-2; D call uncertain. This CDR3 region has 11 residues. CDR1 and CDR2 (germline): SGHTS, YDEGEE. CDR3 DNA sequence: TGCGCCAGCGCGAGTGGAGGGGAGCTGTTTTTT. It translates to CASASGGELFF.

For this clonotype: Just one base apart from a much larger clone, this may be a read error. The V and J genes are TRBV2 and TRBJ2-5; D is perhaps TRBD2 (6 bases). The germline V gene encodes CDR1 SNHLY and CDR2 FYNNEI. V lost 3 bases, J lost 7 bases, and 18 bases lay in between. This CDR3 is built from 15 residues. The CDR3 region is CASSDRTSSPGTQYF. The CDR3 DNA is TGTGCCAGCAGTGATCGAACTAGCAGTCCTGGGACCCAGTACTTC.

The CDR3 is CATSAATQYF. The CDR3, as DNA: TGTGCCACCAGTGCTGCTACGCAGTATTTT. The V gene is TRBV24-1, the J gene TRBJ2-3; D call uncertain. Germline V gene data show CDR1 as KGHDR and CDR2 as SFDVKD. V was shortened by 5 bases and J by 8 bases, with 4 bases between the two germline ends. The CDR3 contains 10 residues.